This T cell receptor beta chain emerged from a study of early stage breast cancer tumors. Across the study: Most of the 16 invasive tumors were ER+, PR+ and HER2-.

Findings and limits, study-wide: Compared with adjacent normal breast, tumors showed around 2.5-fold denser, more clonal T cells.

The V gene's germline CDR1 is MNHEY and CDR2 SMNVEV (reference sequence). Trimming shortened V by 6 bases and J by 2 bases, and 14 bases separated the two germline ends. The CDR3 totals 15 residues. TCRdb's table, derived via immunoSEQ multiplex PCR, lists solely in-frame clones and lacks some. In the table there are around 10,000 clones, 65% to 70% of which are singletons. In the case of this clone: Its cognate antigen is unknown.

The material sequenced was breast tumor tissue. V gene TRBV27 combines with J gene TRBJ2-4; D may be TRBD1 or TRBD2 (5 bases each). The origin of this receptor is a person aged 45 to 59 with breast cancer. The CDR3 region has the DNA TGTGCCAGCAGCCTAACCCCGGGACCCAAAAACATTCAGTACTTC. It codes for CASSLTPGPKNIQYF.